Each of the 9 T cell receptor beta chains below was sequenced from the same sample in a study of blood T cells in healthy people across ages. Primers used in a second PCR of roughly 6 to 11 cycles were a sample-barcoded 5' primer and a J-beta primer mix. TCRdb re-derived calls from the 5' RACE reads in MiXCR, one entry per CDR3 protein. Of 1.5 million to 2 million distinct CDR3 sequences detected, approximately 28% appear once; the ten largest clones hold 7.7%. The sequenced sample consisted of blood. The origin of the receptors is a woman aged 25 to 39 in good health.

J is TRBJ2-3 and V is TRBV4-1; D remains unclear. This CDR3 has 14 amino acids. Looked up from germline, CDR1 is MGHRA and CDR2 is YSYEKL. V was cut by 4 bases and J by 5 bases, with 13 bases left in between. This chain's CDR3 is CASSPFSGRDTQYF. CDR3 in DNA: TGCGCCAGCAGCCCATTTTCTGGCCGAGATACGCAGTATTTT.

CDR3 nucleotide sequence: TGCAGCGTGTGGGGGGCGGATGGCTACACCTTC. Its protein is CSVWGADGYTF. This chain joins TRBV29-1 and TRBJ1-2; a possible D gene is TRBD1 (6 bases). CDR1 and CDR2 (germline): SQVTM, ANQGSEA. Trimming pared 6 bases from V and 6 bases from J, leaving 11 bases between. The CDR3 is 11 amino acids.

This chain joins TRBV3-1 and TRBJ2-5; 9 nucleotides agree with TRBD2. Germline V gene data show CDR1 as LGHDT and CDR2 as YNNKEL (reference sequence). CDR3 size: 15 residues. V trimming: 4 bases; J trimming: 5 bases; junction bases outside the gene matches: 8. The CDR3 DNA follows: TGTGCCAGCAGCCCACGTAGCGGGAGAATGGAGACCCAGTACTTC. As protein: CASSPRSGRMETQYF.

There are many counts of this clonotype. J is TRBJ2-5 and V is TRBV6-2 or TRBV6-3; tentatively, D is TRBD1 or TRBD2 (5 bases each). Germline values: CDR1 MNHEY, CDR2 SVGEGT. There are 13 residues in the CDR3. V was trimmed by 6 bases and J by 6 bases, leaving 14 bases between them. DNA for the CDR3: TGTGCCAGCAGGAAAGGGGAGATAAAGACCCAGTACTTC. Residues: CASRKGEIKTQYF.

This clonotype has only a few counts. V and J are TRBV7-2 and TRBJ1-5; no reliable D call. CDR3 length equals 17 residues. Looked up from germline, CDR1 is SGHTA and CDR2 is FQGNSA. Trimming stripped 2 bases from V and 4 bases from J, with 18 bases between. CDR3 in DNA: TGTGCCAGCAGCTTAACGGCCGACCCTTCGGGGAATCAGCCCCAGCATTTT. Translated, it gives CASSLTADPSGNQPQHF. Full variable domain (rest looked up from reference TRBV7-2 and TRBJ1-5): GAGVSQSPSNKVTEKGKDVELRCDPISGHTALYWYRQSLGQGLEFLIYFQGNSAPDKSGLPSDRFSAERTGGSVSTLTIQRTQQEDSAVYLCASSLTADPSGNQPQHFGDGTRLSIL.

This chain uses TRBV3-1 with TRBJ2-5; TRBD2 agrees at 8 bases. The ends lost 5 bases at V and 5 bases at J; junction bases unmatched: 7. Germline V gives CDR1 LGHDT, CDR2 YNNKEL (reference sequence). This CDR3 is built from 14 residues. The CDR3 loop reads CASSLGGGFETQYF. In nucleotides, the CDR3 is TGTGCCAGCAGCTTAGGCGGGGGGTTTGAGACCCAGTACTTC.

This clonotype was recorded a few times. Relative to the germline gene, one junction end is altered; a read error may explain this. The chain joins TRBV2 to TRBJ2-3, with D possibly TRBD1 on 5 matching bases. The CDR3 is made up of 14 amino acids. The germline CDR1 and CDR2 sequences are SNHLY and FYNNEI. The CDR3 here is CACSEQEITDTQYF. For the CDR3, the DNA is TGTGCCTGCAGTGAACAGGAGATCACAGATACGCAGTATTTT.

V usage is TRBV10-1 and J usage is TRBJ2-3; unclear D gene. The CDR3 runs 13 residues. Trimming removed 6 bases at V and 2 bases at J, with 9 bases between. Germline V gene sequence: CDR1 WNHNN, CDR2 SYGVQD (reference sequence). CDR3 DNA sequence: TGCGCCAGCAGAAGAGACCCCACAGATACGCAGTATTTT. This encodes CASRRDPTDTQYF.

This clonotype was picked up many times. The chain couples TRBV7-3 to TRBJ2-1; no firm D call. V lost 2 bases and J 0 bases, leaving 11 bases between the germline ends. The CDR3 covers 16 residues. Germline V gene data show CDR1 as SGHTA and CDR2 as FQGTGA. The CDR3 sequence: CASSLDRLSSYNEQFF. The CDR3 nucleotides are TGTGCCAGCAGCTTAGATCGGCTAAGCTCCTACAATGAGCAGTTCTTC.